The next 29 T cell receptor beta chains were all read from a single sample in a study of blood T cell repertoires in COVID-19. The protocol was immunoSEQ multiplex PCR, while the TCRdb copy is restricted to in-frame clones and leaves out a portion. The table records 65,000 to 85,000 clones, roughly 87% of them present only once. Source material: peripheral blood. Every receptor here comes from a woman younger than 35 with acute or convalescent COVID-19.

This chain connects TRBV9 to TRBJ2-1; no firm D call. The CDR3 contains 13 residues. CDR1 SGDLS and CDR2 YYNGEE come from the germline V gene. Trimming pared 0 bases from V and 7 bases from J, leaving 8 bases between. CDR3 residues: CASSVASLNEQFF. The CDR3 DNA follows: TGTGCCAGCAGCGTAGCTTCCCTAAATGAGCAGTTCTTC.

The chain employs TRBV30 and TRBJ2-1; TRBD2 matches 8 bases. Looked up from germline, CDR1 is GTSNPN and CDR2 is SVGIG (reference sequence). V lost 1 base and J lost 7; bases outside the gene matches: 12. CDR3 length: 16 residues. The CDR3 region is CAWSDLGRGGPNEQFF. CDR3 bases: TGTGCCTGGAGTGATCTTGGCCGGGGGGGCCCGAATGAGCAGTTCTTC.

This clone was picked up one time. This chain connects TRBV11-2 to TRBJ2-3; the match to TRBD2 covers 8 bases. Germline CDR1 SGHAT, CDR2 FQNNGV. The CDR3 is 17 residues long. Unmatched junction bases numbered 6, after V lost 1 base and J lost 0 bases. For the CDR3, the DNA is TGTGCCAGCAGCTTAGCCCGGACTAGCCGAAGCACAGATACGCAGTATTTT. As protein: CASSLARTSRSTDTQYF.

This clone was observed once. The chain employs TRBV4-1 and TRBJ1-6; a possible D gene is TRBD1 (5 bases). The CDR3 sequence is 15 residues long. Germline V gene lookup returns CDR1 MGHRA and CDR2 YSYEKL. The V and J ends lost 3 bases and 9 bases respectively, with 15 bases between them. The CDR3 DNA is TGCGCCAGCAGCCAGGGGACCGGGGGAGGTTCACCCCTCCACTTT. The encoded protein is CASSQGTGGGSPLHF.

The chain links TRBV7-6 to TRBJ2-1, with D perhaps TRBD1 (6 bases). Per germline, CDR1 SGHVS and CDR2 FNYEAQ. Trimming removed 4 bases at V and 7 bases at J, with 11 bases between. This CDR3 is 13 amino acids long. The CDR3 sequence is CASSSTGFNEQFF. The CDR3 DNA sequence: TGTGCCAGCAGCTCAACAGGGTTTAATGAGCAGTTCTTC.

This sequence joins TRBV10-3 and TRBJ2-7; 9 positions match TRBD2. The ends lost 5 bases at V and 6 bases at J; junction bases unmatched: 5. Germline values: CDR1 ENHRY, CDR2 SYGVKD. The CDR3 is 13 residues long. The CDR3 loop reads CAISLAGVGEQYF. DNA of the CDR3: TGTGCCATCAGTTTAGCGGGAGTGGGCGAGCAGTACTTC.

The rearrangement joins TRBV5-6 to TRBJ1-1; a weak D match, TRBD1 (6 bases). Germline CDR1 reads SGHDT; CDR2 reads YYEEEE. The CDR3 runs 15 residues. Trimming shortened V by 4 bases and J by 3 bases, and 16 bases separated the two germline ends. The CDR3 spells CASSPRTTGDTEAFF. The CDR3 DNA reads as TGTGCCAGCAGCCCCCGCACGACAGGAGACACTGAAGCTTTCTTT.

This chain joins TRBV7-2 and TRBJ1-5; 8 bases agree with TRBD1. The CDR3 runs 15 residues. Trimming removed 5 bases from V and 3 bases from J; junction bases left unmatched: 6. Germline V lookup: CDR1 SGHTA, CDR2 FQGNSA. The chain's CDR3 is CASSLGTGINQPQHF. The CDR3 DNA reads TGTGCCAGCAGCCTCGGGACAGGAATCAATCAGCCCCAGCATTTT.

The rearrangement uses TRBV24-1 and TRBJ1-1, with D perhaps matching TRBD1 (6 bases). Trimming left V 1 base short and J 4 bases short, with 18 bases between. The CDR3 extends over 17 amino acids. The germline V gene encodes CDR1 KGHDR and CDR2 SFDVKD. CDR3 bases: TGTGCCACCAGTGATTTAGGAGCAGGGACAACGGGCACTGAAGCTTTCTTT. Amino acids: CATSDLGAGTTGTEAFF.

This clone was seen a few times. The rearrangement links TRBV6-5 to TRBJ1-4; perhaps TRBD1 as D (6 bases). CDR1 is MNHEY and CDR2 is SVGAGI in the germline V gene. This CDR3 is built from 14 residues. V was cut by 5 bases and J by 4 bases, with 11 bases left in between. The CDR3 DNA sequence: TGTGCCAGCAGTCTACAGGGCTTTAATGAAAAACTGTTTTTT. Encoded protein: CASSLQGFNEKLFF.

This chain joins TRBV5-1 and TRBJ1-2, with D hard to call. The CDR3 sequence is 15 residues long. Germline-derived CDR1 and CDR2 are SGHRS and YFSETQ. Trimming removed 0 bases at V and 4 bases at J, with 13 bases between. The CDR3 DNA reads TGCGCCAGCAGCTTGGAATGGGGAGAAGGCTATGGCTACACCTTC. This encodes CASSLEWGEGYGYTF.

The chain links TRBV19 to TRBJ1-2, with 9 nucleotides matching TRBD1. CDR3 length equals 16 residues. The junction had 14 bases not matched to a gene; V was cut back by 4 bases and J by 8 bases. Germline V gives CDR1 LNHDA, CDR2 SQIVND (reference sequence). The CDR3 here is CASSTYAGDRARGYTF. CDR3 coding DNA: TGTGCCAGTAGTACCTACGCTGGGGACAGGGCGCGCGGCTACACCTTC.

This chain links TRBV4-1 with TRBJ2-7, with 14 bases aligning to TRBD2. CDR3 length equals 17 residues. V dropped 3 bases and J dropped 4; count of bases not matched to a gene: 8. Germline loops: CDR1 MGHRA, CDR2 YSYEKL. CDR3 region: CASSHGTSGRGGYEQYF. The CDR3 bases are TGCGCCAGCAGCCACGGGACTAGCGGGAGAGGCGGTTACGAGCAGTACTTC.

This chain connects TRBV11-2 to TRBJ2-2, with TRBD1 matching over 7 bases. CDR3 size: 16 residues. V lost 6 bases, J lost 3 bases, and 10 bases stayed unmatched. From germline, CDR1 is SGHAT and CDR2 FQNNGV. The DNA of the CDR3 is TGTGCCAGCAGACCTATCCGACAGGGTTACACCGGGGAGCTGTTTTTT. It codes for CASRPIRQGYTGELFF.

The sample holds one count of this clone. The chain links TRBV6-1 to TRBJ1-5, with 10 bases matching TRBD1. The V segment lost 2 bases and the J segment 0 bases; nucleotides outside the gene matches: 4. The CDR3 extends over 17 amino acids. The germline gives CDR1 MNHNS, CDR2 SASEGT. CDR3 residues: CASSEPGQGSSNQPQHF. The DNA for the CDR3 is TGTGCCAGCAGTGAACCGGGACAGGGGAGTAGCAATCAGCCCCAGCATTTT.

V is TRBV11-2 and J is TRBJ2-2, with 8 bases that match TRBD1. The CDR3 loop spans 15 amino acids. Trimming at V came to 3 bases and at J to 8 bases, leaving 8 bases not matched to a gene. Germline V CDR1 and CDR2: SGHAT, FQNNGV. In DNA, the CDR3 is TGTGCCAGCAGCTTGGGGACAGGCACCACGGGGGAGCTGTTTTTT. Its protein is CASSLGTGTTGELFF.

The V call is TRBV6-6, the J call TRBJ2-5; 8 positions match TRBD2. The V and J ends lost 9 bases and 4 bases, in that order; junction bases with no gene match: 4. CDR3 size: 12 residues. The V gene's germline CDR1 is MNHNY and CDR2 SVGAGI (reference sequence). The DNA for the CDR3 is TGTGCCAGTGGACTAGCACGAGAGACCCAGTACTTC. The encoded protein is CASGLARETQYF.

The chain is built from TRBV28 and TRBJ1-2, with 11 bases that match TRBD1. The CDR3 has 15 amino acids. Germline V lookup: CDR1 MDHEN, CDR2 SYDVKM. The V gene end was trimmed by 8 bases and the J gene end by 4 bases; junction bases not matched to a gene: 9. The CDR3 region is CASGQGAQVIYGYTF. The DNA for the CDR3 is TGTGCCAGCGGACAGGGGGCGCAGGTGATCTATGGCTACACCTTC.

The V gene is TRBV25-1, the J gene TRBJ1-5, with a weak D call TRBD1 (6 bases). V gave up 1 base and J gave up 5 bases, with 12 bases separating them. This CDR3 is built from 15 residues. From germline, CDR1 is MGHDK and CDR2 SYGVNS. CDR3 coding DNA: TGTGCCAGCAGTGAATCGGGGCGGGGGCATCAGCCCCAGCATTTT. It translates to CASSESGRGHQPQHF.

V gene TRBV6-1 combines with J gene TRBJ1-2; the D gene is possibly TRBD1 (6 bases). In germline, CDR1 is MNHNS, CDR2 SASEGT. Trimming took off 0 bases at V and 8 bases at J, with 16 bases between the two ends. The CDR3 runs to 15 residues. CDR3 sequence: CASSEAGDRTMGYTF. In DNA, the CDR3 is TGTGCCAGCAGTGAAGCGGGCGACAGGACCATGGGCTACACCTTC.

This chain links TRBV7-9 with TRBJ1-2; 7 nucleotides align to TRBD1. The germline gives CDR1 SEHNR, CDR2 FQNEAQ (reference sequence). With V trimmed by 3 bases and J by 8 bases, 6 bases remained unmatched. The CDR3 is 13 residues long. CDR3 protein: CASSLLNRGGYTF. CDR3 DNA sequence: TGTGCCAGCAGCTTGTTAAACAGGGGAGGCTACACCTTC.

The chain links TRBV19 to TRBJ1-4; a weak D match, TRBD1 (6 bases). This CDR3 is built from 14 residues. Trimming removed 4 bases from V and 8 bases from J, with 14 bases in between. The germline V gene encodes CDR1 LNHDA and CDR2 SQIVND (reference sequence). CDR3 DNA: TGTGCCAGTAGTACGACAGGTGTTTCCGAAAAACTGTTTTTT. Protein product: CASSTTGVSEKLFF.

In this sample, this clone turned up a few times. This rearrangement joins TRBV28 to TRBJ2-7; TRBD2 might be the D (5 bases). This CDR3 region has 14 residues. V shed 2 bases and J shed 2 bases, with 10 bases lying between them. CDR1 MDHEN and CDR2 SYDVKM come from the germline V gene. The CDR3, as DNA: TGTGCCAGCAGTTTACTGGCCGGGGCCTACGAGCAGTACTTC. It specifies CASSLLAGAYEQYF. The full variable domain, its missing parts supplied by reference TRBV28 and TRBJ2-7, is DVKVTQSSRYLVKRTGEKVFLECVQDMDHENMFWYRQDPGLGLRLIYFSYDVKMKEKGDIPEGYSVSREKKERFSLILESASTNQTSMYLCASSLLAGAYEQYFGPGTRLTVT.

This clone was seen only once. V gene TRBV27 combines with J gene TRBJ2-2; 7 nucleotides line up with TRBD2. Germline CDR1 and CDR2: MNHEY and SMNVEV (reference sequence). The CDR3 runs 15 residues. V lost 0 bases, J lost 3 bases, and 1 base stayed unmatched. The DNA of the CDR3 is TGTGCCAGCAGTTTATCGGGACTATACACCGGGGAGCTGTTTTTT. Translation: CASSLSGLYTGELFF.

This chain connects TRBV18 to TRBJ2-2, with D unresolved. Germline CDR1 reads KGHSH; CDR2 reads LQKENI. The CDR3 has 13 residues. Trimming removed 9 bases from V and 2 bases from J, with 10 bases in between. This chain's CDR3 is CASSTSNTGELFF. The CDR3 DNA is TGTGCCAGTTCCACTTCTAACACCGGGGAGCTGTTTTTT. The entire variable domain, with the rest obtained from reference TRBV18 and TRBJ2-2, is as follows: NAGVMQNPRHLVRRRGQEARLRCSPMKGHSHVYWYRQLPEEGLKFMVYLQKENIIDESGMPKERFSAEFPKEGPSILRIQQVVRGDSAAYFCASSTSNTGELFFGEGSRLTVL.

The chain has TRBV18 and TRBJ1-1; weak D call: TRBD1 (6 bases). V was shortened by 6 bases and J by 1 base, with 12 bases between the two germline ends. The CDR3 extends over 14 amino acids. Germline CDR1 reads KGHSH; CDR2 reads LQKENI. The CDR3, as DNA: TGTGCCAGCTCGGCCTCGACAGGGAACACTGAAGCTTTCTTT. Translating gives CASSASTGNTEAFF.

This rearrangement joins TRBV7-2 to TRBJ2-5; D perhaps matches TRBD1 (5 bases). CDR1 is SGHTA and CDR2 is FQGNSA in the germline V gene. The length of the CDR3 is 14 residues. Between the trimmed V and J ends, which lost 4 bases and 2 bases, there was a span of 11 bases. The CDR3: CASSSSRQQETQYF. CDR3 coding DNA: TGTGCCAGCAGCTCCTCTCGACAGCAAGAGACCCAGTACTTC.

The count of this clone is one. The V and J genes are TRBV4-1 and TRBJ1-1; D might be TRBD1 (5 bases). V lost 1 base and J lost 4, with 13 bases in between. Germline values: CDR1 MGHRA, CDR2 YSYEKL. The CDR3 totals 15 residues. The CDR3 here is CASSQGDSLSTEAFF. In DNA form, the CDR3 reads TGCGCCAGCAGCCAAGGCGACAGCCTGAGCACTGAAGCTTTCTTT.

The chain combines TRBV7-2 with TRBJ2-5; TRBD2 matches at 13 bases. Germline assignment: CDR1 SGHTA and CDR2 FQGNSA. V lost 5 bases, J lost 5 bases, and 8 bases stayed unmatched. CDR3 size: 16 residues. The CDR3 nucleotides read TGTGCCAGCAGCGAAGGAACTAGCGGGGGGGCGGAGACCCAGTACTTC. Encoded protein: CASSEGTSGGAETQYF. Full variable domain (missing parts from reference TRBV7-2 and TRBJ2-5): GAGVSQSPSNKVTEKGKDVELRCDPISGHTALYWYRQSLGQGLEFLIYFQGNSAPDKSGLPSDRFSAERTGGSVSTLTIQRTQQEDSAVYLCASSEGTSGGAETQYFGPGTRLLVL.